The next 25 T cell receptor beta chains were all read from a single sample in a study of T cell responses to AZD1222 COVID-19 vaccine. TCRdb keeps only in-frame clones here, not all; method: immunoSEQ multiplex PCR. Seen here are around 130,000 clones, approximately 85% observed once, and the top ten hold roughly 20%. This specimen consisted of peripheral blood, obtained on day 0 of MenACWY control vaccination. The receptors stem from an adult in good health.

This chain connects TRBV3-1 (or the pseudogene TRBV3-2) to TRBJ1-1; no definite D call. There are 14 residues in the CDR3. Trimming took off 1 base at V and 1 base at J, with 7 bases between the two ends. In germline, CDR1 is LGHDT, CDR2 YNNKEL (reference sequence). Here the CDR3 reads CASSQVDGNTEAFF. The CDR3 bases are TGTGCCAGCAGCCAAGTCGACGGGAACACTGAAGCTTTCTTT.

V and J are TRBV20-1 and TRBJ2-7; D gene ambiguous. V was trimmed by 3 bases and J by 6 bases, leaving 12 bases between them. This CDR3 has 12 amino acids. Germline V gives CDR1 DFQATT, CDR2 SNEGSKA (reference sequence). In DNA, the CDR3 is TGCAGTGCTAGTGGGCTAGTTGGCGAGCAGTACTTC. It codes for CSASGLVGEQYF.

The rearrangement uses TRBV6-5 and TRBJ1-2; 7 bases match TRBD1. In germline, CDR1 is MNHEY, CDR2 SVGAGI. This CDR3 contains 15 residues. V lost 2 bases, J lost 6 bases, and 9 bases stayed unmatched. As DNA, the CDR3 is TGTGCCAGCAGTTACCAGGGGGGGAGGATGGATGGCTACACCTTC. This encodes CASSYQGGRMDGYTF.

The sample holds a few counts of this clone. J is TRBJ2-5 and V is TRBV2; D gene uncertain. This CDR3 is built from 11 residues. The germline V gene has CDR1 SNHLY and CDR2 FYNNEI. Trimming took off 4 bases at V and 9 bases at J, with 9 bases between the two ends. The CDR3 sequence is CASSARQAQYF. The CDR3 bases are TGTGCCAGCAGTGCCCGGCAGGCCCAGTACTTC. The full variable domain, in which reference TRBV2 and TRBJ2-5 provide the parts outside the CDR3, is EPEVTQTPSHQVTQMGQEVILRCVPISNHLYFYWYRQILGQKVEFLVSFYNNEISEKSEIFDDQFSVERPDGSNFTLKIRSTKLEDSAMYFCASSARQAQYFGPGTRLLVL.

This chain links TRBV12-3 or TRBV12-4 with TRBJ1-1; D is ambiguous. Deletions cut 6 bases from V and 5 bases from J, with 7 bases between. CDR3 size: 11 residues. The CDR3 DNA sequence: TGTGCCAGCAGGTACAGAACTGAAGCTTTCTTT. Amino acids: CASRYRTEAFF.

This chain uses TRBV10-3 with TRBJ2-3; TRBD2 matches 10 bases. CDR3 length: 18 residues. V shed 11 bases and J 0 bases; nucleotides not matched to a gene: 17. From germline, CDR1 is ENHRY and CDR2 SYGVKD. The CDR3: CASSPSSGRGTSTDTQYF. In DNA form, the CDR3 reads TGTGCCTCCTCGCCCTCGAGCGGGAGGGGGACTAGCACAGATACGCAGTATTTT.

This clone was seen a few times. The chain joins TRBV7-9 to TRBJ2-1; tentatively, D is TRBD2 (5 bases). Germline CDR1 and CDR2: SEHNR and FQNEAQ (reference sequence). The V end was cut by 0 bases, the J end by 10 bases, with 10 bases between. The CDR3 loop spans 13 amino acids. The CDR3 sequence is CASSLAALAEQFF. The CDR3 bases are TGTGCCAGCAGCTTAGCTGCGCTAGCAGAGCAGTTCTTC. Combining the CDR3 with reference TRBV7-9 and TRBJ2-1 gives the whole variable domain DTGVSQNPRHKITKRGQNVTFRCDPISEHNRLYWYRQTLGQGPEFLTYFQNEAQLEKSRLLSDRFSAERPKGSFSTLEIQRTEQGDSAMYLCASSLAALAEQFFGPGTRLTVL.

The chain carries TRBV13 and TRBJ2-7, with 16 bases that match TRBD2. V lost 8 bases to trimming and J lost 7 bases; unmatched junction nucleotides: 11. This CDR3 region has 16 residues. Germline values: CDR1 PRHDT, CDR2 FYEKMQ (reference sequence). The CDR3 coding sequence is TGTGCCAGCCTACCGGGACTAGCGGGAGGGCCCTGGGAGCAGTACTTC. Its translation: CASLPGLAGGPWEQYF.

The gene calls are TRBV6-5 and TRBJ2-1, with 11 nucleotides matching TRBD2. Trimming took 7 bases from V and 6 from J; bases not matched to a gene: 5. Germline values: CDR1 MNHEY, CDR2 SVGAGI. This CDR3 has 14 residues. Here the CDR3 DNA reads TGTGCCAGCATCATAGCGGGAGGGGGCAATGAGCAGTTCTTC. This translates into CASIIAGGGNEQFF.

The rearrangement uses TRBV28 and TRBJ1-2, with 8 bases matching TRBD1. The CDR3 extends over 14 amino acids. The V segment lost 3 bases and the J segment 8 bases; nucleotides outside the gene matches: 8. Germline V gene sequence: CDR1 MDHEN, CDR2 SYDVKM. Here the CDR3 reads CASSLGTGRRGYTF. The CDR3 nucleotides read TGTGCCAGCAGTTTGGGGACAGGTCGGCGCGGCTACACCTTC.

The gene calls are TRBV6-5 and TRBJ1-1, with D maybe TRBD1 (6 bases). This CDR3 spans 14 amino acids. Germline-derived CDR1 and CDR2 are MNHEY and SVGAGI. Between the trimmed V and J ends, which lost 7 bases and 1 base, there was a span of 13 bases. The CDR3 protein is CASTRGAGNTEAFF. The CDR3 DNA is TGTGCCAGCACTCGGGGGGCGGGGAACACTGAAGCTTTCTTT.

J is TRBJ1-4 and V is TRBV21-1; TRBD1, as called in the table, went unchecked against the DNA. TRBV21-1 is marked as a pseudogene. The CDR3 runs to 19 residues. CDR3 in amino acids: CASSKGEGIGPTGNEKLFF. As DNA, the CDR3 is TGTGCCAGCAGCAAAGGAGAGGGAATAGGGCCGACAGGGAATGAAAAACTGTTTTTT.

This clone was picked up one time. J is TRBJ2-2 and V is TRBV7-9, with D tentatively TRBD1 or TRBD2 (6 bases each). Germline CDR1 reads SEHNR; CDR2 reads FQNEAQ (reference sequence). The length of the CDR3 is 16 residues. Trimming took off 8 bases at V and 5 bases at J, with 21 bases between the two ends. The CDR3 sequence: CASGIVGGATTGELFF. The CDR3 DNA follows: TGTGCCAGCGGCATTGTGGGGGGCGCAACGACCGGGGAGCTGTTTTTT.

This sequence joins TRBV28 and TRBJ2-5; perhaps TRBD2 as D (5 bases). CDR3 size: 14 residues. CDR1 and CDR2 from the germline V gene are MDHEN and SYDVKM. V was shortened by 3 bases and J by 3 bases, with 11 bases between the two germline ends. This CDR3 reads CASSFEGGEETQYF. CDR3 in DNA: TGTGCCAGCAGTTTCGAGGGTGGGGAAGAGACCCAGTACTTC. Based on the CDR3 plus reference TRBV28 and TRBJ2-5, the full variable domain is DVKVTQSSRYLVKRTGEKVFLECVQDMDHENMFWYRQDPGLGLRLIYFSYDVKMKEKGDIPEGYSVSREKKERFSLILESASTNQTSMYLCASSFEGGEETQYFGPGTRLLVL.

The rearrangement links TRBV5-1 to TRBJ2-3, with 10 bases identical to TRBD2. From germline, CDR1 is SGHRS and CDR2 YFSETQ. The trim removed 5 bases at V and 5 bases at J, leaving 8 bases unmatched. The CDR3 length is 15 residues. CDR3 DNA: TGCGCCAGCAGTCTCGGGGTAGCGGGAGGAGATACGCAGTATTTT. Protein product: CASSLGVAGGDTQYF. The entire variable domain, with the rest obtained from reference TRBV5-1 and TRBJ2-3, is as follows: KAGVTQTPRYLIKTRGQQVTLSCSPISGHRSVSWYQQTPGQGLQFLFEYFSETQRNKGNFPGRFSGRQFSNSRSEMNVSTLELGDSALYLCASSLGVAGGDTQYFGPGTRLTVL.

This chain links TRBV14 with TRBJ2-2, with D maybe TRBD1 (6 bases). The CDR3 totals 16 residues. Trimming took 2 bases from V and 2 from J, leaving 12 bases between them. Germline CDR1 SGHDN, CDR2 FVKESK. CDR3 region: CASSQIRTANTGELFF. CDR3 in DNA: TGTGCCAGCAGCCAAATAAGGACAGCAAACACCGGGGAGCTGTTTTTT.

This sequence joins TRBV7-9 and TRBJ2-7, with 12 bases that match TRBD2. The CDR3 has 18 amino acids. Germline-derived CDR1 and CDR2 are SEHNR and FQNEAQ (reference sequence). The V gene end was trimmed by 4 bases and the J gene end by 4 bases; junction bases not matched to a gene: 14. CDR3 protein: CASSWTSGISEGWYEQYF. In nucleotides, the CDR3 is TGTGCCAGCAGCTGGACTAGCGGGATATCGGAAGGGTGGTACGAGCAGTACTTC.

The rearrangement uses TRBV7-9 and TRBJ2-7; 11 nucleotides agree with TRBD1. V lost 4 bases, J lost 5 bases, and 7 bases stayed unmatched. Germline V CDR1 and CDR2: SEHNR, FQNEAQ (reference sequence). The CDR3 loop spans 15 amino acids. In DNA form, the CDR3 reads TGTGCCAGCAGCTCGGACAGGGGGCTTTCTCACGAGCAGTACTTC. Its protein is CASSSDRGLSHEQYF.

V and J are TRBV10-2 and TRBJ1-1; D is unresolved. CDR3 size: 15 residues. V was shortened by 1 base and J by 6 bases, with 15 bases between the two germline ends. Per the germline V gene, CDR1 is WSHSY and CDR2 is SAAADI. For the CDR3, the DNA is TGCGCCAGCAGTGAGTTCGGACGGAAAAACGCTGAAGCTTTCTTT. Its translation is CASSEFGRKNAEAFF.

This clone was seen once. The J gene is TRBJ1-1, the V gene TRBV19; D ambiguous. The CDR3 covers 11 residues. CDR1 LNHDA and CDR2 SQIVND come from the germline V gene (reference sequence). V shed 7 bases and J shed 10 bases, with 13 bases lying between them. The CDR3 here is CASIQFFSAFF. As DNA, the CDR3 is TGTGCCAGTATTCAGTTTTTCTCAGCTTTCTTT.

J is TRBJ2-7 and V is TRBV23-1; D is possibly TRBD1 (5 bases). TRBV23-1 is an ORF for which the function is uncertain. The CDR3 loop spans 16 amino acids. The V end was cut by 4 bases, the J end by 5 bases, with 21 bases between. The CDR3 nucleotides read TGCGCCAGCAGTCCGTTCACTTGGACATTATCGGACGAGCAGTACTTC. The encoded protein is CASSPFTWTLSDEQYF.

V gene TRBV24-1 combines with J gene TRBJ1-2; TRBD1 is a possible D gene (6 bases). CDR1 is KGHDR and CDR2 is SFDVKD in the germline V gene. The CDR3 loop spans 14 amino acids. V was clipped by 1 base and J by 6 bases, with 11 bases between them. The CDR3 coding sequence is TGTGCCACCAGTGATTTTGGGGGCGCAGATGGCTACACCTTC. It is translated as CATSDFGGADGYTF.

This chain links TRBV2 with TRBJ2-7; 12 bases line up with TRBD2. This CDR3 spans 16 amino acids. V shed 6 bases, J shed 5 bases, and the junction held 11 bases outside the gene matches. Germline values: CDR1 SNHLY, CDR2 FYNNEI. CDR3 nucleotides: TGTGCCAGCAGACTCGAAAGACTAGCGGGAGCCCACGAGCAGTACTTC. Translated, it gives CASRLERLAGAHEQYF.

The V gene is TRBV5-1, the J gene TRBJ1-2; D is perhaps TRBD1 (5 bases). CDR1 SGHRS and CDR2 YFSETQ come from the germline V gene. The CDR3 has 13 amino acids. V dropped 5 bases and J dropped 2 bases, with 10 bases sitting between them. The CDR3 DNA reads as TGCGCCAGCAGAAAAAACAGGAACTATGGCTACACCTTC. It codes for CASRKNRNYGYTF.

This sequence joins TRBV28 and TRBJ1-5; D is undetermined. This CDR3 contains 16 residues. The ends were cut back, 5 bases at V and 0 bases at J, with 14 bases in the middle. Germline-derived CDR1 and CDR2 are MDHEN and SYDVKM. The CDR3 DNA reads TGTGCCAGCAGTGCACCAGTTGGGAATAGCAATCAGCCCCAGCATTTT. As protein: CASSAPVGNSNQPQHF. Using reference TRBV28 and TRBJ1-5 for the parts outside the CDR3, the full variable domain is DVKVTQSSRYLVKRTGEKVFLECVQDMDHENMFWYRQDPGLGLRLIYFSYDVKMKEKGDIPEGYSVSREKKERFSLILESASTNQTSMYLCASSAPVGNSNQPQHFGDGTRLSIL.